Below are 23 T cell receptor beta chains sequenced from a single sample in a study of response to subunit inactivated influenza vaccine. TCRdb recomputed calls from the RT-PCR reads with MiXCR, one row per CDR3 protein. The sample lists about 540,000 distinct CDR3 sequences, 20% to 25% occurring once. The same specimen was also included in a second study, on T cells expressing NK-cell markers. In that study: For TCR beta, cDNA was produced by 5'RACE template switching with UMIs.

The sample here was CD4+ T cells sorted from PBMCs, taken 11 to 12 days after vaccination. The receptor source for this set is a man aged 50 to 59 who received an inactivated influenza vaccine.

The chain has TRBV20-1 and TRBJ1-2, with 7 positions matching TRBD1. The CDR3 totals 11 residues. Germline CDR1 is DFQATT and CDR2 is SNEGSKA (reference sequence). V trimming: 3 bases; J trimming: 10 bases; junction bases outside the gene matches: 5. The CDR3 loop reads CSASSGGIYTF. DNA for the CDR3: TGCAGTGCTAGTTCAGGGGGAATCTACACCTTC.

CDR3 coding DNA: TGCGCGCCGGCGGAGGCCTCCTACAATGAGCAGTTCTTC. Protein product: CAPAEASYNEQFF. The rearrangement uses TRBV20-1 and TRBJ2-1; perhaps TRBD2 as D (5 bases). Germline loops: CDR1 DFQATT, CDR2 SNEGSKA (reference sequence). CDR3 length equals 13 residues.

This sequence joins TRBV6-1 and TRBJ1-1; 7 bases align to TRBD1. This CDR3 has 17 amino acids. Losses at the gene ends were 6 bases for V and 2 bases for J; bases not matched to a gene: 15. Germline V lookup: CDR1 MNHNS, CDR2 SASEGT. This CDR3 reads CASRLGGVEGANTEAFF. CDR3 sequence (DNA): TGTGCCAGCAGACTAGGAGGGGTTGAGGGGGCAAACACTGAAGCTTTCTTT.

The genes are TRBV2 and TRBJ2-1; a weak D match, TRBD1 (6 bases). This CDR3 contains 12 residues. From germline, CDR1 is SNHLY and CDR2 FYNNEI. V was cut by 8 bases and J by 8 bases, with 13 bases left in between. Written as DNA, the CDR3 is TGTGCCAGCTGCAGGGGATCCCATGAGCAGTTCTTC. Translating gives CASCRGSHEQFF.

This clonotype was seen only a few times. J is TRBJ2-3 and V is TRBV18; D ambiguous. The CDR3 loop spans 14 amino acids. The V gene lost 0 bases and the J gene lost 14 bases, with 18 bases spanning the gap. CDR1 and CDR2 (germline): KGHSH, LQKENI. The DNA of the CDR3 is TGTGCCAGCTCACCACCGAGCAGAACCCCGTCGCCGTATTTT. Protein sequence: CASSPPSRTPSPYF.

The chain recombines TRBV15 with TRBJ2-5, with D possibly TRBD1 on 6 matching bases. Per germline, CDR1 LNHNV and CDR2 YYDKDF (reference sequence). This CDR3 spans 15 amino acids. V was clipped by 0 bases and J by 5 bases, with 13 bases between them. CDR3 nucleotides: TGTGCCACCAGCAGAGAGACAGGCGGGTTGGAGACCCAGTACTTC. Its translation: CATSRETGGLETQYF.

This clonotype was detected a few times. The chain couples TRBV10-3 to TRBJ2-4; possibly TRBD1 or TRBD2 for D (5 bases each). Trimming shortened V by 4 bases and J by 1 base, and 14 bases separated the two germline ends. In germline, CDR1 is ENHRY, CDR2 SYGVKD. This CDR3 is built from 16 residues. This CDR3 reads CAISAYGGLAKNIQYF. The CDR3 region has the DNA TGTGCCATCAGTGCCTATGGGGGTTTGGCCAAAAACATTCAGTACTTC.

Only a few counts were recorded for this clonotype. The chain is built from TRBV6-2 or TRBV6-3 and TRBJ2-2; tentatively, D is TRBD1 (5 bases). V was shortened by 0 bases and J by 4 bases, with 15 bases between the two germline ends. The CDR3 extends over 17 amino acids. Germline CDR1 reads MNHEY; CDR2 reads SVGEGT. CDR3 residues: CASSYSISRVRTGELFF. The CDR3 DNA is TGTGCCAGCAGTTACTCGATATCCAGGGTCCGCACCGGGGAGCTGTTTTTT.

J is TRBJ1-1 and V is TRBV3-1; possibly TRBD1 for D (5 bases). Germline assignment: CDR1 LGHDT and CDR2 YNNKEL (reference sequence). Trimming removed 2 bases from V and 4 bases from J, with 11 bases in between. The length of the CDR3 is 14 residues. The CDR3 region has the DNA TGTGCCAGCAGCCAAATCGAGGGGTTCACTGAAGCTTTCTTT. This translates into CASSQIEGFTEAFF.

This clonotype was found a few times. V and J are TRBV15 and TRBJ2-2; perhaps D is TRBD1 or TRBD2 (5 bases each). The V end lost 0 bases, the J end lost 6 bases, and 14 bases lay between the germline ends. CDR3 length: 16 amino acids. Per the germline V gene, CDR1 is LNHNV and CDR2 is YYDKDF (reference sequence). The CDR3 is CATSRDLGRVAGELFF. The CDR3 DNA reads as TGTGCCACCAGCAGAGATCTGGGACGTGTGGCCGGGGAGCTGTTTTTT.

This clonotype has only a few counts. The chain is built from TRBV30 and TRBJ1-5, with 7 bases matching TRBD1. CDR3 length: 14 amino acids. Germline CDR1 is GTSNPN and CDR2 is SVGIG (reference sequence). Germline trimming cut 2 bases from V and 4 bases from J; bases unmatched to any gene: 5. CDR3 in DNA: TGTGCCTGGAGTTCCGGGACAGCTAATCAGCCCCAGCATTTT. As protein: CAWSSGTANQPQHF.

The table lists this clonotype with a few counts. V usage is TRBV27 and J usage is TRBJ2-1; 8 nucleotides align to TRBD2. V trimming: 9 bases; J trimming: 7 bases; junction bases outside the gene matches: 17. Germline V lookup: CDR1 MNHEY, CDR2 SMNVEV (reference sequence). This CDR3 has 16 amino acids. The CDR3 protein is CASEDLAAGARNEQFF. The CDR3, as DNA: TGTGCCAGTGAGGACCTCGCAGCGGGGGCCCGGAATGAGCAGTTCTTC.

This clonotype was recorded a few times. The chain joins TRBV20-1 to TRBJ1-2, with 9 bases lining up with TRBD1. The CDR3 loop spans 14 amino acids. Trimming removed 3 bases from V and 4 bases from J; junction bases left unmatched: 6. CDR1 and CDR2 from the germline V gene are DFQATT and SNEGSKA (reference sequence). The CDR3: CSARRQGDRYGYTF. The CDR3 DNA reads TGCAGTGCTAGGAGACAGGGGGATCGCTATGGCTACACCTTC.

This chain connects TRBV7-9 to TRBJ2-7; TRBD2 aligns across 7 bases. The CDR3 runs 14 residues. Germline assignment: CDR1 SEHNR and CDR2 FQNEAQ (reference sequence). Trimming cost V 5 bases and J 2 bases; bases outside gene matches: 6. CDR3 residues: CASSKLRGAYEQYF. The DNA of the CDR3 is TGTGCCAGCAGCAAGCTCCGGGGGGCCTACGAGCAGTACTTC. Variable domain in full (rest from reference TRBV7-9 and TRBJ2-7): DTGVSQNPRHKITKRGQNVTFRCDPISEHNRLYWYRQTLGQGPEFLTYFQNEAQLEKSRLLSDRFSAERPKGSFSTLEIQRTEQGDSAMYLCASSKLRGAYEQYFGPGTRLTVT.

This clonotype was detected a few times. The V gene is TRBV5-1, the J gene TRBJ1-2, with D possibly TRBD1 on 5 matching bases. CDR1 and CDR2 from the germline V gene are SGHRS and YFSETQ. There are 15 residues in the CDR3. Trimming left V 1 base short and J 1 base short, with 11 bases between. The DNA of the CDR3 is TGCGCCAGCAGCTTGCAGGGCAGCAATAACTATGGCTACACCTTC. Its protein product is CASSLQGSNNYGYTF.

This clonotype was seen more than once but under ten times. The chain is built from TRBV7-9 and TRBJ2-3; 9 bases agree with TRBD2. Germline lookup yields CDR1 SEHNR and CDR2 FQNEAQ (reference sequence). V lost 4 bases to trimming and J lost 3 bases; unmatched junction nucleotides: 5. This CDR3 contains 15 residues. The CDR3 region is CASSSVSGRTDTQYF. The CDR3 DNA sequence: TGTGCCAGCAGCTCGGTGAGCGGGAGGACAGATACGCAGTATTTT.

This clonotype was counted only a few times. The chain links TRBV12-3 or TRBV12-4 to TRBJ2-2; 7 bases agree with TRBD1. The CDR3 contains 14 residues. The trim removed 5 bases at V and 7 bases at J, leaving 7 bases unmatched. The CDR3 sequence: CASSRDRGLGELFF. CDR3 sequence (DNA): TGTGCCAGCAGTCGGGACAGAGGGCTCGGGGAGCTGTTTTTT.

This clonotype was detected only a few times. V and J are TRBV6-2 or TRBV6-3 and TRBJ2-1, with D possibly being TRBD1 (6 bases). Germline lookup yields CDR1 MNHEY and CDR2 SVGEGT. The CDR3 spans 16 residues. V was trimmed by 4 bases and J by 6 bases, leaving 19 bases between them. In DNA, the CDR3 is TGTGCCAGCAGTTTAGTCTCAGGGGCCCTTATCAATGAGCAGTTCTTC. Translation: CASSLVSGALINEQFF.

The rearrangement joins TRBV6-2 or TRBV6-3 to TRBJ2-5; no definite D call. The CDR3 consists of 11 residues. V was clipped by 4 bases and J by 4 bases, with 4 bases between them. From germline, CDR1 is MNHEY and CDR2 SVGEGT. The CDR3 bases are TGTGCCAGCAGTTGGGCAGAGACCCAGTACTTC. It translates to CASSWAETQYF.

The chain carries TRBV15 and TRBJ2-1; D ambiguous. The germline V gene has CDR1 LNHNV and CDR2 YYDKDF (reference sequence). V was cut by 6 bases and J by 0 bases, with 12 bases left in between. The CDR3 covers 15 residues. For the CDR3, the DNA is TGTGCCACCAGTCTAGAGGACCACTCCTACAATGAGCAGTTCTTC. Translated: CATSLEDHSYNEQFF.

The CDR3 sequence: CASSLGASRGETQYF. The CDR3 DNA reads TGCGCCAGCAGCTTGGGTGCCAGCAGAGGGGAGACCCAGTACTTC. The chain links TRBV5-1 to TRBJ2-5; tentatively, D is TRBD2 (5 bases). The CDR3 is 15 residues long. Looked up from germline, CDR1 is SGHRS and CDR2 is YFSETQ. V lost 0 bases and J lost 5, with 14 bases in between.

In its sample, this clonotype was seen a few times. The CDR3 DNA sequence: TGTGCCAGCAGGCCGGGGGCTAGCACAGATACGCAGTATTTT. It translates to CASRPGASTDTQYF. The rearrangement uses TRBV12-3 or TRBV12-4 and TRBJ2-3; possibly TRBD1 or TRBD2 for D (6 bases each). This CDR3 has 14 amino acids. Between the trimmed V and J ends, which lost 6 bases and 0 bases, there was a span of 10 bases.

This clonotype was picked up many times. The CDR3 nucleotides read TGTGCCAGCAGCCAAGCAGGGGCTAATAACTATGGCTACACCTTC. Protein sequence: CASSQAGANNYGYTF. The chain is built from TRBV4-2 and TRBJ1-2; maybe TRBD1 (6 bases). There are 15 residues in the CDR3. Germline V gene lookup returns CDR1 LGHNA and CDR2 YNFKEQ. Trimming took 1 base from V and 1 from J, leaving 10 bases between them.